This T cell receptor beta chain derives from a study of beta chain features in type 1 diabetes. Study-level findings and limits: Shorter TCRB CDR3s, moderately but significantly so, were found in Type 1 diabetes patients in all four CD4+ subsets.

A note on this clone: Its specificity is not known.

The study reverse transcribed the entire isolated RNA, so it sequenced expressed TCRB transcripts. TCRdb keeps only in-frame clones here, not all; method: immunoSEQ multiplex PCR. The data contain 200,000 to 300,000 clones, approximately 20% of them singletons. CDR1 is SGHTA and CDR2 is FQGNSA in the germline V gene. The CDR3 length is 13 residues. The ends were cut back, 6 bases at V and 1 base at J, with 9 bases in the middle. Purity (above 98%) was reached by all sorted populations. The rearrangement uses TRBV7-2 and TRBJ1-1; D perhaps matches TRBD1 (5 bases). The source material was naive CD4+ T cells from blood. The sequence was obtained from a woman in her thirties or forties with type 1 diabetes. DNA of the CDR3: TGTGCCAGCAGTCAGCAGGGGAACACTGAAGCTTTCTTT. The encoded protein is CASSQQGNTEAFF.